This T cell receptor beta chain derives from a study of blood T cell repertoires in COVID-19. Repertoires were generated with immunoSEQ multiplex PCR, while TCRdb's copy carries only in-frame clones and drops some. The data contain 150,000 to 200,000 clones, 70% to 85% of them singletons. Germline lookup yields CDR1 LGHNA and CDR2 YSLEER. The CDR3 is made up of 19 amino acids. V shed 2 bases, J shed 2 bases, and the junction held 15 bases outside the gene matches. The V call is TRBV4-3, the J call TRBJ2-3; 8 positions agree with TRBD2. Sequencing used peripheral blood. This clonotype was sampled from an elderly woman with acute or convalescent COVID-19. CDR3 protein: CASSQSPRVVGRATDTQYF. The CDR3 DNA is TGCGCCAGCAGCCAAAGCCCCCGAGTCGTCGGGAGGGCCACAGATACGCAGTATTTT.